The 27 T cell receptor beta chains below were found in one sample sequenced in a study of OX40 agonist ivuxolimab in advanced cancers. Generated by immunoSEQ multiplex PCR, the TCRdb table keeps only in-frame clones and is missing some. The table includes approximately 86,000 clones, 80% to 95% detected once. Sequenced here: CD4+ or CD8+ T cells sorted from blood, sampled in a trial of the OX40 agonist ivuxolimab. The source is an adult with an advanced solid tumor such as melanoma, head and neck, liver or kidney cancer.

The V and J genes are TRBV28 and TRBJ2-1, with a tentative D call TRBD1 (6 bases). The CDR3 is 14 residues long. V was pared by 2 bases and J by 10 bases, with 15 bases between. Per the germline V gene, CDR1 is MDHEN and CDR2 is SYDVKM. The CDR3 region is CASSLQGRSLEQFF. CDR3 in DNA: TGTGCCAGCAGTTTACAGGGGAGATCCCTGGAGCAGTTCTTC.

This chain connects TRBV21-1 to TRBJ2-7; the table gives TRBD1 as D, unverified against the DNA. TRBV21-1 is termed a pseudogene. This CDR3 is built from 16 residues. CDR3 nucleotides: TGTGCCAGCAGCAAGGGACAGATCCTACGGGGACAGGAGCAGTACTTC. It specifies CASSKGQILRGQEQYF.

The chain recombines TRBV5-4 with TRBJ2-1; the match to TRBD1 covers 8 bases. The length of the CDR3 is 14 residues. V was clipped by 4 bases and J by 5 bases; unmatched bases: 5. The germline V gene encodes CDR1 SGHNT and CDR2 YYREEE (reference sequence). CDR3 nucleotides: TGTGCCAGCAGCACCAGGGGGCTGGACAATGAGCAGTTCTTC. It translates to CASSTRGLDNEQFF.

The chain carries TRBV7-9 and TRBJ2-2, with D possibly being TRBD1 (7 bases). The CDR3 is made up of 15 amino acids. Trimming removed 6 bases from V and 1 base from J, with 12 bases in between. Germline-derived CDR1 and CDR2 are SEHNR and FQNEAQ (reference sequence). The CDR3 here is CASRSGGLNTGELFF. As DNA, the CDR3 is TGTGCCAGCAGATCAGGGGGGCTGAACACCGGGGAGCTGTTTTTT.

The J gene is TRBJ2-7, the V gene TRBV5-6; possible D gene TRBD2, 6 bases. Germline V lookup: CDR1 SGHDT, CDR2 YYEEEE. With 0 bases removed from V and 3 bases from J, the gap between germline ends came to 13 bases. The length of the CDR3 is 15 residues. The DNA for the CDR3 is TGTGCCAGCAGCTTGGTGGCGGGGATGGGCTACGAGCAGTACTTC. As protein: CASSLVAGMGYEQYF.

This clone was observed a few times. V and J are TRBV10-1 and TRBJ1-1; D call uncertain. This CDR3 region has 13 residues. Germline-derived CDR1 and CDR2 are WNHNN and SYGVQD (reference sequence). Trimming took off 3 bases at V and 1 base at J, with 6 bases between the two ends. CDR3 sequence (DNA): TGCGCCAGCAGTGATGCAGGGAACACTGAAGCTTTCTTT. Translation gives CASSDAGNTEAFF.

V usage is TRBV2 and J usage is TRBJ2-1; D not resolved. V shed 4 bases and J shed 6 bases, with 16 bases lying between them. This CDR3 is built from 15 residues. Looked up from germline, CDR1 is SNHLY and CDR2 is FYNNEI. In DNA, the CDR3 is TGTGCCAGCAGTGCCTCTGGCGGAGAGATCAATGAGCAGTTCTTC. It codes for CASSASGGEINEQFF.

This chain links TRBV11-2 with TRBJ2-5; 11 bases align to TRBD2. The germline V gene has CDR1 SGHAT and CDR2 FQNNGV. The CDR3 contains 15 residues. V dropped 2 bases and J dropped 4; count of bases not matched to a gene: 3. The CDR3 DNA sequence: TGTGCCAGCAGCTTATTGACTAGCGGGATAGAGACCCAGTACTTC. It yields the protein CASSLLTSGIETQYF. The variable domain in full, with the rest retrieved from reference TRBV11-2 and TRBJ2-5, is EAGVAQSPRYKIIEKRQSVAFWCNPISGHATLYWYQQILGQGPKLLIQFQNNGVVDDSQLPKDRFSAERLKGVDSTLKIQPAKLEDSAVYLCASSLLTSGIETQYFGPGTRLLVL.

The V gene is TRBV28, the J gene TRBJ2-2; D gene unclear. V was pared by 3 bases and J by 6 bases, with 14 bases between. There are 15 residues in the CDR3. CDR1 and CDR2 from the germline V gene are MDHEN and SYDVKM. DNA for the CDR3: TGTGCCAGCAGTTTCTACGGATCTACGCCCGGGGAGCTGTTTTTT. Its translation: CASSFYGSTPGELFF.

CDR3 in amino acids: CASSPLGTGSEQYF. The DNA of the CDR3 is TGTGCCAGCAGTCCCTTAGGGACTGGTTCCGAGCAGTACTTC. The V gene is TRBV7-9, the J gene TRBJ2-7, with a weak D call TRBD2 (6 bases). Germline V gene data show CDR1 as SEHNR and CDR2 as FQNEAQ (reference sequence). The CDR3 has 14 amino acids. V was shortened by 6 bases and J by 6 bases, with 18 bases between the two germline ends.

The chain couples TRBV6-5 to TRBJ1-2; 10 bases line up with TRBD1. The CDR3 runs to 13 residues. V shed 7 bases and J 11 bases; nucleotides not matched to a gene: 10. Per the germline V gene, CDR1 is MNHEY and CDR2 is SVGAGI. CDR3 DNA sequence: TGTGCCAGCAACCCGGGACAGGGGCGCCCTTACACCTTC. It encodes CASNPGQGRPYTF.

The CDR3 DNA is TGTGCCAGCAGCTTTCGACAGTTTTTGAGCTCTGGGGCCAACGTCCTGACTTTC. Encoded protein: CASSFRQFLSSGANVLTF. The chain employs TRBV5-4 and TRBJ2-6; a weak D match, TRBD1 (5 bases). The V and J ends lost 2 bases and 0 bases respectively, with 15 bases between them. The CDR3 extends over 18 amino acids. Germline V CDR1 and CDR2: SGHNT, YYREEE (reference sequence).

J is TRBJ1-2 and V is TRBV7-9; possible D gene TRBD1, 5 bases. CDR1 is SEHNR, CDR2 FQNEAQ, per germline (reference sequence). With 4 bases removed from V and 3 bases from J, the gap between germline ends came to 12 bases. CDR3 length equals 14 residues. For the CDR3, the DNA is TGTGCCAGCAGCTCATCTGGGGACCACTATGGCTACACCTTC. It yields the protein CASSSSGDHYGYTF.

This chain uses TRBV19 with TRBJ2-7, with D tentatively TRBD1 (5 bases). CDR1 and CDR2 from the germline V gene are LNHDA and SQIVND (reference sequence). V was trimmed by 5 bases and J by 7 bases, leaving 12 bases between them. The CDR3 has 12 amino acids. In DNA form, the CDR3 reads TGTGCCAGTAGTGACAGACGGTCAGAGCAGTACTTC. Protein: CASSDRRSEQYF. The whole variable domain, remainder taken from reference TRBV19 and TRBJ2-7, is DGGITQSPKYLFRKEGQNVTLSCEQNLNHDAMYWYRQDPGQGLRLIYYSQIVNDFQKGDIAEGYSVSREKKESFPLTVTSAQKNPTAFYLCASSDRRSEQYFGPGTRLTVT.

The CDR3 bases are TGTGCCAGCAGCACCGAGCGGGAGGGAGCGCTGGGTACGCAGTATTTT. Translated: CASSTEREGALGTQYF. The rearrangement uses TRBV5-4 and TRBJ2-3; TRBD2 aligns across 10 bases. Per the germline V gene, CDR1 is SGHNT and CDR2 is YYREEE (reference sequence). The CDR3 totals 16 residues. V shed 4 bases, J shed 8 bases, and the junction held 13 bases outside the gene matches. The full variable domain, rest sourced from reference TRBV5-4 and TRBJ2-3, is ETGVTQSPTHLIKTRGQQVTLRCSSQSGHNTVSWYQQALGQGPQFIFQYYREEENGRGNFPPRFSGLQFPNYSSELNVNALELDDSALYLCASSTEREGALGTQYFGPGTRLTVL.

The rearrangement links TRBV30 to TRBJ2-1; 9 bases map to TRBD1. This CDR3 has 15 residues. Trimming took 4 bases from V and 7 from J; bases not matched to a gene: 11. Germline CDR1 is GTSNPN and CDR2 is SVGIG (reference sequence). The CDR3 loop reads CAWNLAGTGLNEQFF. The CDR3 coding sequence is TGTGCCTGGAACCTAGCCGGGACAGGGCTAAATGAGCAGTTCTTC.

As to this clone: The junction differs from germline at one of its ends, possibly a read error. The CDR3 reads CASSVGTGGNEQYF. The CDR3 nucleotides read TGTGCTAGCAGCGTCGGGACAGGGGGCAACGAGCAGTACTTC. The V call is TRBV7-7, the J call TRBJ2-7; the match to TRBD1 covers 12 bases. The germline gives CDR1 SSHAT, CDR2 FNYEAQ (reference sequence). There are 14 residues in the CDR3.

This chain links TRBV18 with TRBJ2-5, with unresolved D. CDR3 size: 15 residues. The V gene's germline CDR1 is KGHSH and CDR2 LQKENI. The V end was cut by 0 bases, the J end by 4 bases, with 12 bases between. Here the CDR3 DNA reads TGTGCCAGCTCACCACCGGCCCGGCCCCCAGAGACCCAGTACTTC. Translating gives CASSPPARPPETQYF.

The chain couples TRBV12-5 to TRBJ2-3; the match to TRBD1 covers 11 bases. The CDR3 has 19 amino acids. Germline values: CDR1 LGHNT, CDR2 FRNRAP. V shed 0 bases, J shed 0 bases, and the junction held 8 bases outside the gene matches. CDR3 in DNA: TGTGCTAGTGGTTTGGTCTGGGACAGGGGGAAAACTAGCACAGATACGCAGTATTTT. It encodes CASGLVWDRGKTSTDTQYF.

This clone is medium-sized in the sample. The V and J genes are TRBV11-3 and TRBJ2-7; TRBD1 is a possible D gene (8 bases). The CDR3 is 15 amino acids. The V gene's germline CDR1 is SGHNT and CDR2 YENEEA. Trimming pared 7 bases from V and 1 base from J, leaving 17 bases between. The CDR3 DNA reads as TGTGCCAGCACCAGGGGGCGCGGGAGATCCTACGAGCAGTACTTC. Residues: CASTRGRGRSYEQYF.

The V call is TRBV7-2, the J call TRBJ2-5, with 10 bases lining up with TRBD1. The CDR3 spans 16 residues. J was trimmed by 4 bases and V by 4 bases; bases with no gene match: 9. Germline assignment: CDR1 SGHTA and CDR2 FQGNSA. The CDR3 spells CASSSSDRGRRETQYF. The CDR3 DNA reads TGTGCCAGCAGCTCCTCAGACAGGGGGCGCAGAGAGACCCAGTACTTC.

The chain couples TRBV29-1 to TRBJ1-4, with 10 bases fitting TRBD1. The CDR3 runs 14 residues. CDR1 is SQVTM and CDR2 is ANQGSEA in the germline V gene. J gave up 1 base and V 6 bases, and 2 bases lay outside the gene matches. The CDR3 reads CSVGTGVTNEKLFF. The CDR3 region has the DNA TGCAGCGTGGGGACAGGGGTAACTAATGAAAAACTGTTTTTT.

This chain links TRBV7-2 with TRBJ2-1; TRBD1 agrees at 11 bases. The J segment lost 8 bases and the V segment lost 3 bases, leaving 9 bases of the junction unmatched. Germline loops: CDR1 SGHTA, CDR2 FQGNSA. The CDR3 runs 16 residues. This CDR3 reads CASSFLAGQGAYEQFF. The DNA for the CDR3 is TGTGCCAGCAGCTTTTTGGCCGGACAGGGGGCTTATGAGCAGTTCTTC.

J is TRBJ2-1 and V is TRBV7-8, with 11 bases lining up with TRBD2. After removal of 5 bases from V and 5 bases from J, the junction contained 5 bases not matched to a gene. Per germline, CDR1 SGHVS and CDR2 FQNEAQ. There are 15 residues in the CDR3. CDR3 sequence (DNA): TGTGCCAGCAGCCCGAGGACTAGCGGGCACAATGAGCAGTTCTTC. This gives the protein CASSPRTSGHNEQFF.

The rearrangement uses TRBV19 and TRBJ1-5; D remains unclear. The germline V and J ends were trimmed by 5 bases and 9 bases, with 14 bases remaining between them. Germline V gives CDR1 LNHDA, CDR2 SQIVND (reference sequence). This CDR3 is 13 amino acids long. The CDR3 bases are TGTGCCAGTAGTGACCAACAGACCGGGCCCCAGCATTTT. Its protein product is CASSDQQTGPQHF.

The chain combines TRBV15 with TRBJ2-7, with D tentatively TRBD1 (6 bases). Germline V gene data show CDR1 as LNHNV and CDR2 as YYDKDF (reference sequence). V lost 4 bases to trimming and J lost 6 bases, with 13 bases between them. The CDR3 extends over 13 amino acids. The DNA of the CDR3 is TGTGCCACCAGCAACCAGGGGATATCCGAGCAGTACTTC. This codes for CATSNQGISEQYF. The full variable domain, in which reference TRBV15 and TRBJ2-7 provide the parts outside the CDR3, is DAMVIQNPRYQVTQFGKPVTLSCSQTLNHNVMYWYQQKSSQAPKLLFHYYDKDFNNEADTPDNFQSRRPNTSFCFLDIRSPGLGDTAMYLCATSNQGISEQYFGPGTRLTVT.

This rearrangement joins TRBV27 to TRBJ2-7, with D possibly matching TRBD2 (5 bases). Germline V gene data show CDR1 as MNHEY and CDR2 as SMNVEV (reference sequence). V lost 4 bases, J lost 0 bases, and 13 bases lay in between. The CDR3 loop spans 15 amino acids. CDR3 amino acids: CASSSLGMSSYEQYF. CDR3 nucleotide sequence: TGTGCCAGCAGTTCCCTCGGGATGAGCTCCTACGAGCAGTACTTC.